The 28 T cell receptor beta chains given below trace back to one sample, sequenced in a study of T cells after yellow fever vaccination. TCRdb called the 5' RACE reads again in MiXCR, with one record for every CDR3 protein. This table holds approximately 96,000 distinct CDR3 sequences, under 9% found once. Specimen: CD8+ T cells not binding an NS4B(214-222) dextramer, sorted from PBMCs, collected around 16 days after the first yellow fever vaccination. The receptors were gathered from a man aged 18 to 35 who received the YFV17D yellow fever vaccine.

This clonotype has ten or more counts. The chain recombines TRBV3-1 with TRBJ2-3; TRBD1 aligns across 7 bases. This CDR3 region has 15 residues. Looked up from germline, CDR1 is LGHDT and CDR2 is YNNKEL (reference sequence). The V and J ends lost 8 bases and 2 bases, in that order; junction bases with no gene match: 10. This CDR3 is CASRRGQRFTDTQYF. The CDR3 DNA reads TGTGCCAGCCGAAGGGGGCAGCGCTTCACAGATACGCAGTATTTT.

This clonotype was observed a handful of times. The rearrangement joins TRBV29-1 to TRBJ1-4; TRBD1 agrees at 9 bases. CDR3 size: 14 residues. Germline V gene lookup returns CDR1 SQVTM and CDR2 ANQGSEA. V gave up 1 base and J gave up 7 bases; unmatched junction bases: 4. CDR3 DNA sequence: TGCAGCGTTGAAGCTGGACAGGGGAGTGAAAAACTGTTTTTT. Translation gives CSVEAGQGSEKLFF.

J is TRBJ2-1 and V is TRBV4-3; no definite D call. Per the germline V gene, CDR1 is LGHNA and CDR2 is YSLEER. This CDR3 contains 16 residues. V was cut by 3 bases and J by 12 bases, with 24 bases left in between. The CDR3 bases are TGCGCCAGCAGCCAGGCCGGTAGCCCCTTACTCTGGGGGCAGTTCTTC. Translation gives CASSQAGSPLLWGQFF.

Here the CDR3 reads CASTWGIWNEQFF. CDR3 DNA sequence: TGTGCCAGCACCTGGGGCATTTGGAATGAGCAGTTCTTC. The chain employs TRBV12-3 or TRBV12-4 and TRBJ2-1; tentative D call: TRBD1 (5 bases). V lost 7 bases to trimming and J lost 7 bases, with 14 bases between them. CDR3 size: 13 residues.

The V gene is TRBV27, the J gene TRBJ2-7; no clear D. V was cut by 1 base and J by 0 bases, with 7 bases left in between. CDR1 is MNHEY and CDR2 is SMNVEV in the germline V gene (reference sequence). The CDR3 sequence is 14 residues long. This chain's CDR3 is CASSLYAGSYEQYV. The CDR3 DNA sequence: TGTGCCAGCAGTTTATACGCAGGCTCCTACGAGCAGTACGTC.

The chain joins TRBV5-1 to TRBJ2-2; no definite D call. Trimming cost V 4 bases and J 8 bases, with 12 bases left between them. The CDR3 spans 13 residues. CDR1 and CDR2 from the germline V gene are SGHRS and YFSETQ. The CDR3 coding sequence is TGCGCCAGCAGCCCCGGCGTACGGGGGGAGCTGTTTTTT. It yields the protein CASSPGVRGELFF.

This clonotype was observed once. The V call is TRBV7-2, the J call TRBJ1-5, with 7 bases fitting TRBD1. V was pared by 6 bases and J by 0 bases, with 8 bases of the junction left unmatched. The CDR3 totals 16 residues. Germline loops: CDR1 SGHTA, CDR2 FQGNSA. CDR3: CASSRQGLHSNQPQHF. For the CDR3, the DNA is TGTGCCAGCAGTCGACAGGGTTTACATAGCAATCAGCCCCAGCATTTT.

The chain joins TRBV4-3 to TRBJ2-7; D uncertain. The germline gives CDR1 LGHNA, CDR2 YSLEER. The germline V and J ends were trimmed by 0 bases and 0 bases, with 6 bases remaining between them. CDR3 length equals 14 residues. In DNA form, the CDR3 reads TGCGCCAGCAGCCAAGAATCTGTCTCCTACGAGCAGTACTTC. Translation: CASSQESVSYEQYF.

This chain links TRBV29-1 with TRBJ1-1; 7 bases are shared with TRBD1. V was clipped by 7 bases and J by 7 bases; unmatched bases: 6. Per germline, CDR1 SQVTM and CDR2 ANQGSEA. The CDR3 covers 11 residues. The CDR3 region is CSGVQGYEAFF. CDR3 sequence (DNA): TGCAGCGGGGTACAGGGGTATGAAGCTTTCTTT.

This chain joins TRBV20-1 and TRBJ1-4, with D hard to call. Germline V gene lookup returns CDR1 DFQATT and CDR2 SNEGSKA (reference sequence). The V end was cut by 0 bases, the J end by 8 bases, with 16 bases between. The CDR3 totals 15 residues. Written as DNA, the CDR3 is TGCAGTGCTAGAGACCCGACGAGCTTGGCGGAAAAACTGTTTTTT. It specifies CSARDPTSLAEKLFF.

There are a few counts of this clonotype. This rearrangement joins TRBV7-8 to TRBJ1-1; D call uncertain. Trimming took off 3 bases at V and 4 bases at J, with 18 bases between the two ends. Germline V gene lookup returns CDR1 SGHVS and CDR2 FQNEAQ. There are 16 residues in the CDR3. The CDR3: CASSFPKYREGTEAFF. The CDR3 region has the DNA TGTGCCAGCAGCTTTCCAAAATACCGGGAGGGCACTGAAGCTTTCTTT.

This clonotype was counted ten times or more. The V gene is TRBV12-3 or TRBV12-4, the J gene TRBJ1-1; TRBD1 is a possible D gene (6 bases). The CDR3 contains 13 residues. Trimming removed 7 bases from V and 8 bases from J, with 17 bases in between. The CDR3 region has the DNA TGTGCCAGCAACCACGGGGGGCGGAGGGAAGCTTTCTTT. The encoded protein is CASNHGGRREAFF.

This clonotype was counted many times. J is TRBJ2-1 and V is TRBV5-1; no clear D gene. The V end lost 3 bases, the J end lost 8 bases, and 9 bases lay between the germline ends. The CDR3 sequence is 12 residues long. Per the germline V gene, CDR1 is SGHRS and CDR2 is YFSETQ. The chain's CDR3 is CASSYNRDEQFF. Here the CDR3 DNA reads TGCGCCAGCAGCTATAATAGAGATGAGCAGTTCTTC.

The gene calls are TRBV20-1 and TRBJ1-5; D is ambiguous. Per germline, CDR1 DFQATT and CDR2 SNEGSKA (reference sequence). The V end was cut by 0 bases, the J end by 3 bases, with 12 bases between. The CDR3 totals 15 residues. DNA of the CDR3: TGCAGTGCTAGAGATATCGGGGTCCCCAATCAGCCCCAGCATTTT. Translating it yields CSARDIGVPNQPQHF.

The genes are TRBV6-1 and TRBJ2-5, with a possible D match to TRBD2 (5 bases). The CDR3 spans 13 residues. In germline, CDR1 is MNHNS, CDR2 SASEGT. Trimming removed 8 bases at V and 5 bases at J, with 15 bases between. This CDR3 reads CASAPGMGETQYF. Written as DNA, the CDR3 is TGTGCCAGCGCTCCGGGGATGGGGGAGACCCAGTACTTC.

As DNA, the CDR3 is TGTGCCAGCAGCCCTAGCGGGGGGGCTAGCACAGATACGCAGTATTTT. Protein sequence: CASSPSGGASTDTQYF. The V gene is TRBV7-3, the J gene TRBJ2-3; 12 nucleotides line up with TRBD2. V trimming: 5 bases; J trimming: 0 bases; junction bases outside the gene matches: 3. This CDR3 has 16 amino acids. Germline CDR1 is SGHTA and CDR2 is FQGTGA.

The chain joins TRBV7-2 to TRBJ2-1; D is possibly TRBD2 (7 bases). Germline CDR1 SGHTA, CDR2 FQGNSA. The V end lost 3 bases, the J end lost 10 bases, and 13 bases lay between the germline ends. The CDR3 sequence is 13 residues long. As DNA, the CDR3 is TGTGCCAGCAGCTTTGGGGGGGGCATAGAGCAGTTCTTC. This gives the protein CASSFGGGIEQFF.

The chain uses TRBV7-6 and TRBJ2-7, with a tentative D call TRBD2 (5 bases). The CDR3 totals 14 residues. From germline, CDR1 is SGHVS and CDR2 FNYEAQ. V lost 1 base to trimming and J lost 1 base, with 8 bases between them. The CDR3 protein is CASSLVEGSYEQYV. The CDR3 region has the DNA TGTGCCAGCAGCTTAGTTGAGGGATCCTACGAGCAGTACGTC.

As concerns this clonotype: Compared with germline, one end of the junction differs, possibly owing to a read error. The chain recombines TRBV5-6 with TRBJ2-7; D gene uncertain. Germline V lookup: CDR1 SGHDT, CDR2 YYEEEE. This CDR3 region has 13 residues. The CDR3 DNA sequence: TGTGCCATCAGCCCCGGGCTCTCCTACGAGCAGTACTTC. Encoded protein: CAISPGLSYEQYF.

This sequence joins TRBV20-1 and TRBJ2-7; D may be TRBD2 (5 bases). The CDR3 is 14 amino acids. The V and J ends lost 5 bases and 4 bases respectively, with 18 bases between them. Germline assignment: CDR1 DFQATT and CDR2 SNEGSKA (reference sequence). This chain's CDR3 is CSAALRDTPYEQYF. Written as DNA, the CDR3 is TGCAGTGCTGCCCTCCGGGATACTCCGTACGAGCAGTACTTC.

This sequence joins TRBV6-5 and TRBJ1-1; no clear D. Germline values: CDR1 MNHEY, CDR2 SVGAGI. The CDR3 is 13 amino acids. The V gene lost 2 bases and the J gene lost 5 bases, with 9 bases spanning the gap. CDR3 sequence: CASSYEYSTEAFF. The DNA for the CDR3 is TGTGCCAGCAGTTACGAATACTCAACTGAAGCTTTCTTT.

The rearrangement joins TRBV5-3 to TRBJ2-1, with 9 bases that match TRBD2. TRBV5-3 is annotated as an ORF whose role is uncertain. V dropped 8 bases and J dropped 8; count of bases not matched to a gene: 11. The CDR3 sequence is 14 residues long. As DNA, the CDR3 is TGTGCCAGCAGCCCTGGACTAGCGTGGGATGAGCAGTTCTTC. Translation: CASSPGLAWDEQFF.

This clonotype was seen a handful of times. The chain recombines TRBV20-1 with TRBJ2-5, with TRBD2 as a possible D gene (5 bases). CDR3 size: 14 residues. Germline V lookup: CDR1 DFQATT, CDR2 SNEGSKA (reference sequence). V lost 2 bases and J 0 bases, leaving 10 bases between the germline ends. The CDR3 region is CSARWTENQETQYF. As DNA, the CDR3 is TGCAGTGCTAGATGGACTGAGAACCAAGAGACCCAGTACTTC.

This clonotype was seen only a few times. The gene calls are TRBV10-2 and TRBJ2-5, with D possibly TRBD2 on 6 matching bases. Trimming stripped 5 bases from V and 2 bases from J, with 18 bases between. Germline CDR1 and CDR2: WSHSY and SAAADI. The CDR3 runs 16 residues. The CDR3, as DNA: TGCGCCAGCAGTAAGTTCCGGGGAGGCCTTCAAGAGACCCAGTACTTC. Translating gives CASSKFRGGLQETQYF.

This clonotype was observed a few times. CDR3 coding DNA: TGTGCCACCAGTGATGGGTCAGGCACAGATACGCAGTATTTT. As protein: CATSDGSGTDTQYF. The V and J genes are TRBV24-1 and TRBJ2-3; D not resolved. Trimming cost V 3 bases and J 1 base, with 7 bases left between them. CDR1 and CDR2 (germline): KGHDR, SFDVKD. CDR3 length equals 14 residues.

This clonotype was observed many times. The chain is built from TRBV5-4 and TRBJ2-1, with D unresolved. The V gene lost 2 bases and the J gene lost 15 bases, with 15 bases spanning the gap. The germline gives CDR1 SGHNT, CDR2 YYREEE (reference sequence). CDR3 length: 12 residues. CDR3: CASSFVGSKRFF. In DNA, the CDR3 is TGTGCCAGCAGCTTTGTCGGTTCGAAGCGGTTCTTC.

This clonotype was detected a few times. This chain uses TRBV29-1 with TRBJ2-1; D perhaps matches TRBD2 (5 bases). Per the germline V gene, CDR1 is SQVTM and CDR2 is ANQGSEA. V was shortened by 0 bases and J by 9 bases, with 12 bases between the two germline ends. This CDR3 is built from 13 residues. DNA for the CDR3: TGCAGCGTTGAAGACAGCGACCTAGCTGAGCAGTTCTTC. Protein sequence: CSVEDSDLAEQFF.

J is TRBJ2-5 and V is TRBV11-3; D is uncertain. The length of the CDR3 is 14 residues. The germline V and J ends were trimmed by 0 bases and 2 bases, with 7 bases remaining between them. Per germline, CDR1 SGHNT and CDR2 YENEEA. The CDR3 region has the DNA TGTGCCAGCAGCTTAGATGCACAGCAAGAGACCCAGTACTTC. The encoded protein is CASSLDAQQETQYF.